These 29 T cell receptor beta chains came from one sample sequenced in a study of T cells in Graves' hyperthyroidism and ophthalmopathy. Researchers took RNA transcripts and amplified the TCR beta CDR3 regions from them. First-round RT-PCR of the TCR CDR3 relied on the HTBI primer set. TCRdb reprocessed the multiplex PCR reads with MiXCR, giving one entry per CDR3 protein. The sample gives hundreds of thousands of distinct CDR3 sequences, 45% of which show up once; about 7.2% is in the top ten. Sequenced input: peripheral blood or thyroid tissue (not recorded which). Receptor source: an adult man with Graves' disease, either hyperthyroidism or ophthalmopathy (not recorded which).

CDR3 amino acids: CASHGIGGKAYEQYF. The CDR3 nucleotides read TGTGCCAGCCACGGTATAGGAGGGAAGGCCTACGAGCAGTACTTC. The V call is TRBV10-3, the J call TRBJ2-7, with D tentatively TRBD2 (6 bases). The CDR3 runs 15 residues. Germline values: CDR1 ENHRY, CDR2 SYGVKD. The germline V and J ends were trimmed by 10 bases and 2 bases, with 21 bases remaining between them.

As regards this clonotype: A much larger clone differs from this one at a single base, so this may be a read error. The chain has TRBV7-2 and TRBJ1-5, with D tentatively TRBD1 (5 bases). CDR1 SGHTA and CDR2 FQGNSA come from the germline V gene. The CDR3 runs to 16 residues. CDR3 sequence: CASSLECARGFQPQHF. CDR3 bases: TGCGCCAGCAGCCTTGAGTGTGCGAGGGGATTTCAGCCCCAGCATTTT.

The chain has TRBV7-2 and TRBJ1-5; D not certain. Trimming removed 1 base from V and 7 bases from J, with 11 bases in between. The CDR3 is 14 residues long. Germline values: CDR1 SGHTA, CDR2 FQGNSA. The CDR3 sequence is CASSLDRPGQPQHF. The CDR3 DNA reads TGTGCCAGCAGCTTAGACCGACCTGGGCAGCCCCAGCATTTT. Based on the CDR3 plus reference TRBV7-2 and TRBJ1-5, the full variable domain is GAGVSQSPSNKVTEKGKDVELRCDPISGHTALYWYRQSLGQGLEFLIYFQGNSAPDKSGLPSDRFSAERTGGSVSTLTIQRTQQEDSAVYLCASSLDRPGQPQHFGDGTRLSIL.

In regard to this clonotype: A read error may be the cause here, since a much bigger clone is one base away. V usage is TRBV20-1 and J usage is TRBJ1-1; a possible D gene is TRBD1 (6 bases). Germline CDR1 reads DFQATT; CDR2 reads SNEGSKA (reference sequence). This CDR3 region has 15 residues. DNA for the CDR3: TGCAGTGCTAGAGTCCAACAGGGAGGGGACACTGAAGCTCTCTTT. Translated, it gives CSARVQQGGDTEALF.

This CDR3 is CASSTGPYLIPEQYF. CDR3 bases: TGTGCCAGCAGCACAGGACCGTACCTTATCCCCGAGCAGTACTTC. The gene calls are TRBV5-8 and TRBJ2-7; TRBD1 is a possible D gene (5 bases). Germline values: CDR1 SGHTS, CDR2 YDEGEE. V was pared by 4 bases and J by 6 bases, with 20 bases between. The CDR3 contains 15 residues.

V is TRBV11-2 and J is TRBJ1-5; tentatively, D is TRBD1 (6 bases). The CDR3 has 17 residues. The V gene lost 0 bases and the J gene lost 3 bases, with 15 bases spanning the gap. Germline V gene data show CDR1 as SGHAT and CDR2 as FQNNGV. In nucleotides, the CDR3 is TGTGCCAGCAGCTTAGAGGTAGGGGGGGCGCTCAATCAGCCCCAGCATTTT. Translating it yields CASSLEVGGALNQPQHF. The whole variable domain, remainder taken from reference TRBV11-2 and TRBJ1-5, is EAGVAQSPRYKIIEKRQSVAFWCNPISGHATLYWYQQILGQGPKLLIQFQNNGVVDDSQLPKDRFSAERLKGVDSTLKIQPAKLEDSAVYLCASSLEVGGALNQPQHFGDGTRLSIL.

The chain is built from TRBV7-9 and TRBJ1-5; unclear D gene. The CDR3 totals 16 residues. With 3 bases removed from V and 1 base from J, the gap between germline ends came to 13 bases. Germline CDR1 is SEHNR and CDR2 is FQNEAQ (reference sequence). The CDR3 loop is CASSLASGTSNQPQHF. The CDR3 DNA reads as TGTGCCAGCAGCTTGGCCTCGGGCACCAGCAATCAGCCCCAGCATTTT.

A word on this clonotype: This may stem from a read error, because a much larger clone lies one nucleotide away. This CDR3 is CSVEKRDRVYGQYF. DNA of the CDR3: TGCAGCGTTGAAAAGCGAGACAGGGTATACGGGCAGTACTTC. This chain links TRBV29-1 with TRBJ2-7; 7 bases fit TRBD1. The V gene's germline CDR1 is SQVTM and CDR2 ANQGSEA. The CDR3 length is 14 residues.

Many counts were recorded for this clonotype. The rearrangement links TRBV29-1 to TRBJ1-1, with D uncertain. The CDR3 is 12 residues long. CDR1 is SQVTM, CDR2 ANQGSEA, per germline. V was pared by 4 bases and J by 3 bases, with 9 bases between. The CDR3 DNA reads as TGCAGCGTTGGCCACGGGGACACTGAAGCTTTCTTT. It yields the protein CSVGHGDTEAFF.

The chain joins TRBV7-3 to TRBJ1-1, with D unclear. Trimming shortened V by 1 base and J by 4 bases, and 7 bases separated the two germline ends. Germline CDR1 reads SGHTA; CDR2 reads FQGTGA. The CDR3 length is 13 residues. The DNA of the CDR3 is TGTGCCAGCAGCTTAATATCTATCACTGAAGCTTTCTTT. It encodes CASSLISITEAFF.

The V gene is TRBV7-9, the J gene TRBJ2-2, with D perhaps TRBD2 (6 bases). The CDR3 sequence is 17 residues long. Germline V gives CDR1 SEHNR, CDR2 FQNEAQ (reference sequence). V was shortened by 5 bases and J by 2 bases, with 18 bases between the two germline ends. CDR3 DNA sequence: TGTGCCAGCAGCCAACGAGCTCAAGGGACTAACACCGGGGAGCTGTTTTTT. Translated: CASSQRAQGTNTGELFF. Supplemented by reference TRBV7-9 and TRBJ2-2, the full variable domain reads DTGVSQNPRHKITKRGQNVTFRCDPISEHNRLYWYRQTLGQGPEFLTYFQNEAQLEKSRLLSDRFSAERPKGSFSTLEIQRTEQGDSAMYLCASSQRAQGTNTGELFFGEGSRLTVL.

DNA of the CDR3: TGTGCCAGCAGCTTTGAGGCAGGGGGTCGGCAAGAGACCCAGTACTTC. Translated, it gives CASSFEAGGRQETQYF. The chain employs TRBV7-4 and TRBJ2-5, with TRBD1 matching 7 bases. V lost 3 bases and J lost 2; bases outside the gene matches: 9. This CDR3 has 16 amino acids. CDR1 is SGHVT and CDR2 is SQSDAQ in the germline V gene.

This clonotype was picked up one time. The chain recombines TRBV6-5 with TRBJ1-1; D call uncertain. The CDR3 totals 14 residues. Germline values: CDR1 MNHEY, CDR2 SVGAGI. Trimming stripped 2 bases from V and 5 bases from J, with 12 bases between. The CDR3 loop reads CASSYNIRPTEAFF. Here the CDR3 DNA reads TGTGCCAGCAGTTACAATATCCGGCCTACTGAAGCTTTCTTT.

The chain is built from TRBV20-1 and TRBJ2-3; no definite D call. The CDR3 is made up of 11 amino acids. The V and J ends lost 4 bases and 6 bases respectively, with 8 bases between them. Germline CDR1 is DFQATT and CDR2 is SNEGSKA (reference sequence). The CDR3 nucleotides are TGCAGTGCTATCGCCGGGGATACGCAGTATTTT. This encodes CSAIAGDTQYF.

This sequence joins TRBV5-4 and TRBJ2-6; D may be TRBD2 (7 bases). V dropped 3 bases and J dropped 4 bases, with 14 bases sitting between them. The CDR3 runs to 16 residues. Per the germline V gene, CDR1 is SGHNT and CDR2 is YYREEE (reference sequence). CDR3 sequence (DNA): TGTGCCAGCAGCTCGTTGGGGGGGCTAGGGGCCAACGTCCTGACTTTC. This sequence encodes CASSSLGGLGANVLTF.

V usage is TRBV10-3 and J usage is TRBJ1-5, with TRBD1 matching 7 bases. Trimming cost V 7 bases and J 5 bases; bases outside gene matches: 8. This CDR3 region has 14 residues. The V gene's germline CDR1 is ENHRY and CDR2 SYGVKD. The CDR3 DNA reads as TGTGCCATCATGGGACAGCAGGGATATCAGCCCCAGCATTTT. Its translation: CAIMGQQGYQPQHF.

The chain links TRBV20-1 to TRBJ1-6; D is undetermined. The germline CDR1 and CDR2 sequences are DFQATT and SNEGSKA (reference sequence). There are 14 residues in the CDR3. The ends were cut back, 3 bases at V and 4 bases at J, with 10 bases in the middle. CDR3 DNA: TGCAGTGCTAGGCTGGCAGGTTATAATTCACCCCTCCACTTT. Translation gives CSARLAGYNSPLHF.

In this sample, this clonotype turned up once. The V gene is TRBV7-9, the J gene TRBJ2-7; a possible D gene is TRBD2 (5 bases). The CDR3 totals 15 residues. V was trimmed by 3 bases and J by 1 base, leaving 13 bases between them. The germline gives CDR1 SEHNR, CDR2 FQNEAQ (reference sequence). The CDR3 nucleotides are TGTGCCAGCAGCTTCCGGGAAGGGAGTTCCTACGAGCAGTACTTC. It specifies CASSFREGSSYEQYF.

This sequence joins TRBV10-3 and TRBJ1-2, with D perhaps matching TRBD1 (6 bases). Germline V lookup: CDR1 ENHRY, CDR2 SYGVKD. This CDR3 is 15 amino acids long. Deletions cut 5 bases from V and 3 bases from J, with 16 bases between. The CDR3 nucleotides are TGTGCCATCAGTTACCCGCGGGACACCGACTATGGCTACACCTTC. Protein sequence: CAISYPRDTDYGYTF.

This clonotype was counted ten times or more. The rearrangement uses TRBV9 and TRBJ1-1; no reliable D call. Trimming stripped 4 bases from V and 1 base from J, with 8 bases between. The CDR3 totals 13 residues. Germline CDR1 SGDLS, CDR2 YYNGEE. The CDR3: CASSLHTNTEAFF. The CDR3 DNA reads TGTGCCAGCAGCCTTCACACGAACACTGAAGCTTTCTTT.

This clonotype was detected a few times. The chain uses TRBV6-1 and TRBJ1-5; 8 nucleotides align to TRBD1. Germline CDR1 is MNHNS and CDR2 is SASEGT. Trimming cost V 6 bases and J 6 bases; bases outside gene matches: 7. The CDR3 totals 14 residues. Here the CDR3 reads CASRPGQEGQPQHF. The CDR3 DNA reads TGTGCCAGCAGGCCGGGACAGGAGGGTCAGCCCCAGCATTTT.

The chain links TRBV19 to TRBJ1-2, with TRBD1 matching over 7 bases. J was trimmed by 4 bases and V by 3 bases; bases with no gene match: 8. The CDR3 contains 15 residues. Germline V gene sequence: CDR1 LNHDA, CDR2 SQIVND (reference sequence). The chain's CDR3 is CASSMTTGTVYGYTF. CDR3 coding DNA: TGTGCCAGTAGTATGACCACCGGGACAGTCTATGGCTACACCTTC. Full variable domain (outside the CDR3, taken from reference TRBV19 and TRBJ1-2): DGGITQSPKYLFRKEGQNVTLSCEQNLNHDAMYWYRQDPGQGLRLIYYSQIVNDFQKGDIAEGYSVSREKKESFPLTVTSAQKNPTAFYLCASSMTTGTVYGYTFGSGTRLTVV.

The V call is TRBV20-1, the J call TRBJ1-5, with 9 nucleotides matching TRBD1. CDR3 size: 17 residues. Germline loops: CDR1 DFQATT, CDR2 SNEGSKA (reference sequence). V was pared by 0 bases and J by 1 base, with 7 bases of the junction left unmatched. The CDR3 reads CSARDGTGKESNQPQHF. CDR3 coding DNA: TGCAGTGCTAGAGATGGGACAGGGAAGGAGAGCAATCAGCCCCAGCATTTT.

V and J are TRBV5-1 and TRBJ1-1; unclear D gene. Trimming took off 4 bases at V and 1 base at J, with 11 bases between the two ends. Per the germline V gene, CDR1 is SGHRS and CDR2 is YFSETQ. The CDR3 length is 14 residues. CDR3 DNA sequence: TGCGCCAGCAGCCGTTTTACACCGAACACTGAAGCTTTCTTT. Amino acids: CASSRFTPNTEAFF.

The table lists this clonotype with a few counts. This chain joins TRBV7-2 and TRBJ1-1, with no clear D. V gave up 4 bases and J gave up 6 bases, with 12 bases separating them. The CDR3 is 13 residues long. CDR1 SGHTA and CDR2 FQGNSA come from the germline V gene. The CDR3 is CASSSGMVAEAFF. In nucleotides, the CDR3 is TGTGCCAGCAGCTCGGGGATGGTCGCTGAAGCTTTCTTT.

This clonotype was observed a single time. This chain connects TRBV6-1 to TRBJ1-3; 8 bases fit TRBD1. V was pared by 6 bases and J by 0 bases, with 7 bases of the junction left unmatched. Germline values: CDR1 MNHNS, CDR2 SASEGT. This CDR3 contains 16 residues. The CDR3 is CASRDRVAGSGNTIYF. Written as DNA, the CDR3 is TGTGCCAGCAGGGACAGGGTCGCCGGCTCTGGAAACACCATATATTTT.

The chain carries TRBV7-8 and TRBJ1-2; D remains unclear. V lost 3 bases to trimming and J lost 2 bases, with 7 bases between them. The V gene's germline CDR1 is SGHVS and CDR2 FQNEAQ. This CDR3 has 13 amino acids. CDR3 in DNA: TGTGCCAGCAGCTTCAGTAGGAACTATGGCTACACCTTC. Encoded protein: CASSFSRNYGYTF.

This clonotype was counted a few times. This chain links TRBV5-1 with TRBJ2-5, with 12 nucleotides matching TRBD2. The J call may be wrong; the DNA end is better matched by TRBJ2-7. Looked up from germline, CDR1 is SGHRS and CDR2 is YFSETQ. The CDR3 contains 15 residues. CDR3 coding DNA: TGCGCCAGCAGCTTCCAGACTAGCGGGAGCTACGAGCAGTACTTC. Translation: CASSFQTSGSYEQYF.

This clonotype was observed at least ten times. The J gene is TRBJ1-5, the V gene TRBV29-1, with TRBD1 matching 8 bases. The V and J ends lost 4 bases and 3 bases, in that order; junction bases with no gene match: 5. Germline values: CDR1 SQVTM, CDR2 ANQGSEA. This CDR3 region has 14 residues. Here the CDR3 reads CSVATGVVNQPQHF. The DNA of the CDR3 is TGCAGCGTTGCGACAGGGGTGGTCAATCAGCCCCAGCATTTT.